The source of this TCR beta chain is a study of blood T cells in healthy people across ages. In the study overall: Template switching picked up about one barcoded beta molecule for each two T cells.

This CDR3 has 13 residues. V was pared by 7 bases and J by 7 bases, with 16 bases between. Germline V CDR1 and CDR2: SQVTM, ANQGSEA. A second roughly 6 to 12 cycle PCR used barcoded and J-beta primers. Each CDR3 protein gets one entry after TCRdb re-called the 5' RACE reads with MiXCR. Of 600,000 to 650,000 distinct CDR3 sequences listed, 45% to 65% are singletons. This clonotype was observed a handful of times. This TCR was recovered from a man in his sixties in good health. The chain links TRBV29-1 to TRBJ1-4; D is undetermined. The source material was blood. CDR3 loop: CSAHRQASEKLFF. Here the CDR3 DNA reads TGCAGCGCCCATCGGCAGGCGAGTGAAAAACTGTTTTTT.